The 13 T cell receptor beta chains presented below share a single source sample, sequenced in a study of blood T cell repertoires in COVID-19. The data were produced by immunoSEQ multiplex PCR, yet TCRdb's version contains in-frame clones alone and is incomplete. The table records 250,000 to 350,000 clones, under 90% of them present only once. Sample: PBMCs or T cells enriched from blood (not recorded which). The receptors stem from a woman aged 18-35 years who had recovered from COVID-19.

This clone occurred once. This chain uses TRBV2 with TRBJ1-1, with a tentative D call TRBD1 (6 bases). Looked up from germline, CDR1 is SNHLY and CDR2 is FYNNEI. V was clipped by 7 bases and J by 1 base, with 10 bases between them. This CDR3 region has 13 residues. This CDR3 is CASTGQKNTEAFF. As DNA, the CDR3 is TGTGCCAGCACAGGACAGAAGAACACTGAAGCTTTCTTT.

The chain combines TRBV15 with TRBJ2-6, with D hard to call. Germline V CDR1 and CDR2: LNHNV, YYDKDF (reference sequence). The CDR3 has 13 residues. Between the trimmed V and J ends, which lost 3 bases and 4 bases, there was a span of 4 bases. CDR3 in amino acids: CATSSQGANVLTF. The DNA of the CDR3 is TGTGCCACCAGCAGCCAGGGGGCCAACGTCCTGACTTTC.

This clone was observed once. The chain joins TRBV7-2 to TRBJ1-1; D may be TRBD1 (6 bases). The germline CDR1 and CDR2 sequences are SGHTA and FQGNSA. The V end lost 2 bases, the J end lost 1 base, and 8 bases lay between the germline ends. The CDR3 consists of 14 residues. The CDR3 coding sequence is TGTGCCAGCAGCTTAACAGGGTCGAACACTGAAGCTTTCTTT. Its protein is CASSLTGSNTEAFF.

The chain uses TRBV12-5 and TRBJ2-3, with 7 bases identical to TRBD1. CDR3 length: 14 residues. Per the germline V gene, CDR1 is LGHNT and CDR2 is FRNRAP. With 5 bases clipped from V and 2 bases from J, the junction kept 4 bases outside the gene matches. The CDR3 region is CASGRDSHTDTQYF. In DNA, the CDR3 is TGTGCTAGTGGTCGGGACAGCCACACAGATACGCAGTATTTT.

This clone was recorded once. The genes are TRBV5-6 and TRBJ1-2, with TRBD1 matching over 11 bases. This CDR3 has 15 amino acids. Germline CDR1 reads SGHDT; CDR2 reads YYEEEE. Germline trimming cut 2 bases from V and 4 bases from J; bases unmatched to any gene: 4. The CDR3 loop reads CASSLRTGGGYGYTF. The CDR3 bases are TGTGCCAGCAGCTTACGGACAGGGGGCGGCTATGGCTACACCTTC.

This clone was picked up a small number of times. The chain links TRBV6-5 to TRBJ1-1; unclear D gene. The germline V and J ends were trimmed by 7 bases and 4 bases, with 13 bases remaining between them. This CDR3 has 13 residues. Germline assignment: CDR1 MNHEY and CDR2 SVGAGI. The CDR3 sequence is CASTNGLGTEAFF. CDR3 bases: TGTGCCAGCACCAACGGGTTGGGCACTGAAGCTTTCTTT.

The chain uses TRBV15 and TRBJ1-3; D is unresolved. The CDR3 is 17 amino acids. The ends were cut back, 0 bases at V and 6 bases at J, with 18 bases in the middle. The V gene's germline CDR1 is LNHNV and CDR2 YYDKDF (reference sequence). The DNA of the CDR3 is TGTGCCACCAGCAGAGATCGAGCCACACTATCGGCAAACACCATATATTTT. Translated: CATSRDRATLSANTIYF.

The gene calls are TRBV30 and TRBJ1-2, with 8 bases matching TRBD1. This CDR3 is 16 amino acids long. Germline CDR1 GTSNPN, CDR2 SVGIG (reference sequence). The ends lost 3 bases at V and 3 bases at J; junction bases unmatched: 12. This chain's CDR3 is CAWRAPGQGLDYGYTF. CDR3 sequence (DNA): TGTGCCTGGAGGGCCCCTGGACAGGGTCTGGACTATGGCTACACCTTC.

The sample holds a few counts of this clone. The J gene is TRBJ1-2, the V gene TRBV3-1 (or the pseudogene TRBV3-2); TRBD1 might be the D (5 bases). The ends were cut back, 4 bases at V and 4 bases at J, with 16 bases in the middle. Germline assignment: CDR1 LGHDT and CDR2 YNNKEL (reference sequence). This CDR3 is 15 amino acids long. The CDR3 nucleotides read TGTGCCAGCAGCCTAGGGGCAGAGTCGGCCTATGGCTACACCTTC. Its translation: CASSLGAESAYGYTF.

The rearrangement links TRBV24-1 to TRBJ1-3; TRBD1 is a possible D gene (6 bases). The V end lost 5 bases, the J end lost 8 bases, and 9 bases lay between the germline ends. The CDR3 runs to 12 residues. Germline loops: CDR1 KGHDR, CDR2 SFDVKD. CDR3 in amino acids: CATSGNRDTIYF. For the CDR3, the DNA is TGTGCCACCAGTGGCAACAGGGACACCATATATTTT.

CDR3 nucleotide sequence: TGTGCCAGCAGCTCCCCCGGAGGGACCCAGTACTTC. This gives the protein CASSSPGGTQYF. The rearrangement uses TRBV13 and TRBJ2-5; perhaps TRBD2 as D (5 bases). The CDR3 is 12 amino acids. CDR1 is PRHDT and CDR2 is FYEKMQ in the germline V gene (reference sequence). The germline V and J ends were trimmed by 4 bases and 7 bases, with 10 bases remaining between them. The full variable domain, with the rest looked up from reference TRBV13 and TRBJ2-5, is AAGVIQSPRHLIKEKRETATLKCYPIPRHDTVYWYQQGPGQDPQFLISFYEKMQSDKGSIPDRFSAQQFSDYHSELNMSSLELGDSALYFCASSSPGGTQYFGPGTRLLVL.

In this sample, this clone turned up once. The rearrangement links TRBV9 to TRBJ1-4, with unresolved D. V was clipped by 0 bases and J by 7 bases, with 13 bases between them. CDR1 is SGDLS and CDR2 is YYNGEE in the germline V gene. This CDR3 has 15 amino acids. The CDR3 nucleotides are TGTGCCAGCAGCGTAGGAATCGGGGTCCCTGAAAAACTGTTTTTT. The encoded protein is CASSVGIGVPEKLFF.

This clone was recorded once. The chain is built from TRBV3-1 (or the pseudogene TRBV3-2) and TRBJ2-1; D perhaps matches TRBD1 (6 bases). The CDR3 totals 13 residues. Trimming took 4 bases from V and 6 from J, leaving 10 bases between them. The germline V gene encodes CDR1 LGHDT and CDR2 YNNKEL (reference sequence). CDR3 in DNA: TGTGCCAGCAGCCTCGGACAGCCCAATGAGCAGTTCTTC. Its translation: CASSLGQPNEQFF.